This is a list of T cell receptor beta chains from one sample in a study of cytomegalovirus exposure and HLA in healthy donors. TCRdb's table, derived via immunoSEQ multiplex PCR, lists solely in-frame clones and lacks some. The sample has 130,000 or so clones, 77% seen once. Sequencing was performed on PBMCs. All receptors derive from a male donor in good health and CMV-seropositive. Both conserved end residues are part of each CDR3. The D gene is left open where the match is weak. Some rows have no size entry. The others give once, few or many, or a class for an expanded clone.

>TRBD2|TRBJ2-7|.|TRBV5-4
CASSRDGGGNYEQYF
TGTGCCAGCAGCCGAGATGGGGGAGGGAACTACGAGCAGTACTTC
>.|TRBJ1-5|few|TRBV6-1
CASRREGRGNQPQHF
TGTGCCAGCAGGAGGGAGGGGCGCGGCAATCAGCCCCAGCATTTT
>.|TRBJ2-7|.|TRBV5-1
CASSLAGGSSYEQYF
TGCGCCAGCAGCTTGGCCGGCGGATCTTCCTACGAGCAGTACTTC
>.|TRBJ2-2|.|TRBV28
CASRHLHVKNTGELFF
TGTGCCAGCAGGCACTTGCATGTCAAGAACACCGGGGAGCTGTTTTTT
>.|TRBJ2-5|.|TRBV2
CASTPRGYQETQYF
TGTGCCAGCACCCCAAGGGGGTACCAAGAGACCCAGTACTTC
>TRBD1|TRBJ1-4|.|TRBV5-1
CASSSNLGQGGGKLFF
TGCGCCAGCAGCTCCAACCTGGGACAGGGCGGAGGAAAACTGTTTTTT
>.|TRBJ2-7|.|TRBV6-1
CASSELPGEQYF
TGTGCCAGCAGTGAACTTCCGGGCGAGCAGTACTTC
>.|TRBJ1-1|.|TRBV7-7
CASSQSGDTEAFF
TGTGCCAGCAGCCAGTCGGGGGACACTGAAGCTTTCTTT
>.|TRBJ1-1|.|TRBV4-1
CASSQRGTKNTEAFF
TGCGCCAGCAGCCAACGAGGGACAAAGAACACTGAAGCTTTCTTT
>TRBD2|TRBJ2-5|few|TRBV9
CASRGTSAGEQETQYF
TGTGCCAGCAGGGGGACTAGCGCGGGGGAGCAAGAGACCCAGTACTTC
>.|TRBJ2-6|.|TRBV28
CASSRTRSGANGLTF
TGTGCCAGCAGCCGGACCCGCTCTGGGGCCAACGGCCTGACTTTC
>.|TRBJ2-2|.|TRBV5-1
CASSSRTNTGELFF
TGCGCCAGCAGCTCTAGAACGAACACCGGGGAGCTGTTTTTT
>.|TRBJ2-3|.|TRBV19
CASRRGSSTDTQYF
TGTGCCAGTAGGCGGGGCTCCAGCACAGATACGCAGTATTTT
>.|TRBJ2-5|.|TRBV5-1
CASSLYGQETQYF
TGCGCCAGCAGCTTGTACGGGCAAGAGACCCAGTACTTC
>TRBD1|TRBJ1-2|few|TRBV9
CASSPRGTGEYGYTF
TGTGCCAGCAGCCCGAGAGGGACAGGGGAATATGGCTACACCTTC
>TRBD2|TRBJ2-7|.|TRBV5-6
CASSSRLAVAISYEQYF
TGTGCCAGCAGCTCTCGCCTAGCGGTAGCCATTTCCTACGAGCAGTACTTC
>TRBD1|TRBJ1-2|.|TRBV28
CASSPRDRESGYTF
TGTGCCAGCAGTCCCCGGGACAGGGAGAGTGGCTACACCTTC
>TRBD1|TRBJ2-7|.|TRBV9
CASSEGQSYEQYF
TGTGCCAGCAGCGAGGGACAGTCCTACGAGCAGTACTTC
>.|TRBJ1-2|.|TRBV5-1
CASSLTEGRSNYGYTF
TGCGCCAGCAGCTTGACAGAAGGAAGATCTAACTATGGCTACACCTTC
>TRBD2|TRBJ2-7|few|TRBV7-2
CASSHPAGGLEQYF
TGTGCCAGCAGTCATCCAGCGGGAGGGCTCGAGCAGTACTTC
>TRBD1|TRBJ1-1|once|TRBV6-5
CASSRDRDLHEAFF
TGTGCCAGCAGTCGGGACAGGGATTTGCATGAAGCTTTCTTT
>TRBD2|TRBJ2-7|few|TRBV11-2
CASSLQTERGAAYEQYF
TGTGCCAGCAGCTTGCAAACCGAGCGGGGGGCCGCCTACGAGCAGTACTTC
>.|TRBJ1-2|.|TRBV28
CASSLWGRAYGYTF
TGTGCCAGCAGTTTGTGGGGGCGCGCCTATGGCTACACCTTC
>.|TRBJ1-1|.|TRBV23-1
CASSQSKTRGNTEAFF
TGCGCCAGCAGTCAATCGAAGACTCGGGGGAACACTGAAGCTTTCTTT
>TRBD2|TRBJ2-1|.|TRBV5-1
CASSLGLSSGRDSSYNEQFF
TGCGCCAGCAGCTTGGGACTTAGTAGCGGGAGGGATAGCTCCTACAATGAGCAGTTCTTC
>.|TRBJ2-2|.|TRBV6-1
CASSGSSVRTGELFF
TGTGCCAGCAGTGGTTCGTCCGTGAGGACCGGGGAGCTGTTTTTT
>.|TRBJ2-3|.|TRBV7-2
CASSLALGLDTQYF
TGTGCCAGCAGCTTAGCCTTGGGGCTAGATACGCAGTATTTT
>TRBD2|TRBJ2-3|.|TRBV7-3
CASSSIAGGESDTQYF
TGTGCCAGCAGCTCAATAGCGGGAGGGGAATCAGATACGCAGTATTTT
>TRBD1|TRBJ2-7|.|TRBV15
CATRDDRGFYEQYF
TGTGCCACCAGGGACGACAGGGGGTTCTACGAGCAGTACTTC
>TRBD2|TRBJ2-1|.|TRBV4-1
CASSPGTSVTNEQFF
TGCGCCAGCAGCCCTGGGACTAGTGTTACCAATGAGCAGTTCTTC
>.|TRBJ2-7|.|TRBV7-3
CASSLYGGDSYEQYF
TGTGCCAGCAGCTTGTATGGCGGGGACTCCTACGAGCAGTACTTC
>.|TRBJ2-5|.|TRBV2
CASRTRAGETQYF
TGTGCCAGCAGAACGCGGGCGGGGGAGACCCAGTACTTC
>TRBD1|TRBJ1-2|.|TRBV6-4
CASAWQGGQGYTF
TGTGCCAGCGCCTGGCAGGGGGGCCAGGGCTACACCTTC